Listed below are T cell receptor beta chains from one sample, sequenced in a study of T cell responses to AZD1222 COVID-19 vaccine. Libraries were prepared by immunoSEQ multiplex PCR; TCRdb keeps only in-frame clonotypes and omits some of them. The table records more than 250,000 clones, about 92% of them present only once. The sequences come from peripheral blood, collected on day 0 of AZD1222 vaccination. Receptors were obtained from an adult in good health. Both conserved end residues are part of each CDR3. A D gene is named only where the DNA matches it firmly. Size values are once, few and many counts, or a class for expanded clones, and some rows have none.

CDR3aa: CAGRGSTEAFF
CDR3nt: TGTGCCGGGAGGGGGAGCACTGAAGCTTTCTTT
v_gene: TRBV7-3
d_gene: .
j_gene: TRBJ1-1
abundance: .

CDR3aa: CASSVEGYEQYF
CDR3nt: TGTGCCAGCAGTGTCGAGGGTTACGAGCAGTACTTC
v_gene: TRBV28
d_gene: .
j_gene: TRBJ2-7
abundance: .

CDR3aa: CASSSGATSSYEQYF
CDR3nt: TGTGCCAGCAGCTCCGGGGCGACCAGCTCCTACGAGCAGTACTTC
v_gene: TRBV28
d_gene: .
j_gene: TRBJ2-7
abundance: .

CDR3aa: CASSTRDRGNYGYTF
CDR3nt: TGTGCCAGCAGTACCCGGGACAGGGGCAACTATGGCTACACCTTC
v_gene: TRBV6-5
d_gene: TRBD1
j_gene: TRBJ1-2
abundance: .

CDR3aa: CASSPLGAQYEQYF
CDR3nt: TGTGCCAGCAGCCCCCTGGGGGCTCAGTACGAGCAGTACTTC
v_gene: TRBV6-5
d_gene: .
j_gene: TRBJ2-7
abundance: .

CDR3aa: CASSVWDRGIDEQYF
CDR3nt: TGTGCCAGCAGCGTATGGGACAGGGGGATCGACGAGCAGTACTTC
v_gene: TRBV9
d_gene: TRBD1
j_gene: TRBJ2-7
abundance: once

CDR3aa: CASSSGPGYEQYF
CDR3nt: TGTGCCAGCAGTTCAGGGCCGGGTTACGAGCAGTACTTC
v_gene: TRBV6-5
d_gene: .
j_gene: TRBJ2-7
abundance: once

CDR3aa: CASRELAGDNEQFF
CDR3nt: TGTGCCAGCAGAGAACTAGCGGGAGACAATGAGCAGTTCTTC
v_gene: TRBV2
d_gene: TRBD2
j_gene: TRBJ2-1
abundance: .

CDR3aa: CASSITTRQGARQETQYF
CDR3nt: TGCGCCAGCAGCATAACTACTCGACAGGGGGCGCGGCAAGAGACCCAGTACTTC
v_gene: TRBV5-1
d_gene: TRBD1
j_gene: TRBJ2-5
abundance: .

CDR3aa: CASSPRSTGGFTGELFF
CDR3nt: TGTGCCAGCAGCCCCCGCTCGACAGGGGGCTTCACCGGGGAGCTGTTTTTT
v_gene: TRBV9
d_gene: TRBD1
j_gene: TRBJ2-2
abundance: once

CDR3aa: CASSLRTEQYF
CDR3nt: TGTGCCAGCAGCTTAAGGACCGAGCAGTACTTC
v_gene: TRBV7-2
d_gene: .
j_gene: TRBJ2-7
abundance: .

CDR3aa: CASSQGASNNQPQHF
CDR3nt: TGTGCCAGCAGCCAAGGGGCCAGTAACAATCAGCCCCAGCATTTT
v_gene: TRBV3-1/TRBV3-2
d_gene: .
j_gene: TRBJ1-5
abundance: once

CDR3aa: CASSTGGLSNYGYTF
CDR3nt: TGCGCCAGCAGCACAGGGGGCCTCTCAAACTATGGCTACACCTTC
v_gene: TRBV5-1
d_gene: TRBD1
j_gene: TRBJ1-2
abundance: .

CDR3aa: CASSLFGSRIDTQYF
CDR3nt: TGTGCCAGCAGCTTATTCGGGAGTAGGATAGATACGCAGTATTTT
v_gene: TRBV7-3
d_gene: .
j_gene: TRBJ2-3
abundance: .

CDR3aa: CASSPGDRIAYEQYF
CDR3nt: TGTGCCAGCTCACCAGGGGACAGGATCGCCTACGAGCAGTACTTC
v_gene: TRBV18
d_gene: TRBD1
j_gene: TRBJ2-7
abundance: .

CDR3aa: CASSQDPLAGGSGELFF
CDR3nt: TGTGCCAGCAGCCAAGATCCACTAGCGGGAGGGTCCGGGGAGCTGTTTTTT
v_gene: TRBV4-2
d_gene: TRBD2
j_gene: TRBJ2-2
abundance: .

CDR3aa: CASRRGRETQYF
CDR3nt: TGTGCCAGCAGGAGAGGGCGGGAGACCCAGTACTTC
v_gene: TRBV28
d_gene: .
j_gene: TRBJ2-5
abundance: .

CDR3aa: CASSLVRVNEQFF
CDR3nt: TGTGCCAGCAGCTTAGTCAGGGTGAATGAGCAGTTCTTC
v_gene: TRBV11-2
d_gene: .
j_gene: TRBJ2-1
abundance: once

CDR3aa: CASSFDLGEQYF
CDR3nt: TGTGCCAGCAGCTTTGATCTAGGCGAGCAGTACTTC
v_gene: TRBV7-9
d_gene: .
j_gene: TRBJ2-7
abundance: .

CDR3aa: CASSQQGLDYGYTF
CDR3nt: TGTGCCAGCTCACAGCAGGGCTTGGACTATGGCTACACCTTC
v_gene: TRBV18
d_gene: .
j_gene: TRBJ1-2
abundance: .

CDR3aa: CSAPKGTEAFF
CDR3nt: TGCAGTGCTCCCAAGGGCACTGAAGCTTTCTTT
v_gene: TRBV20-1
d_gene: .
j_gene: TRBJ1-1
abundance: .

CDR3aa: CASSLNDRFNQPQHF
CDR3nt: TGTGCCAGCAGTTTAAACGACAGATTCAATCAGCCCCAGCATTTT
v_gene: TRBV28
d_gene: .
j_gene: TRBJ1-5
abundance: .

CDR3aa: CATGIQSNQPQHF
CDR3nt: TGTGCCACTGGGATACAGAGCAATCAGCCCCAGCATTTT
v_gene: TRBV19
d_gene: .
j_gene: TRBJ1-5
abundance: once